The subject of this entry is one T cell receptor (beta chain). RNA transcripts provided the template for amplifying TCR beta CDR3 regions. RT-PCR in the first round used HTBI primers; a second-round multiplex PCR followed. TCRdb reprocessed the multiplex PCR reads via MiXCR and lists one record per CDR3 protein. The sample has over a million distinct CDR3 sequences; 36% are singletons. This specimen comes from a study of Graves' ophthalmopathy and Graves' hyperthyroidism. Deletions cut 0 bases from V and 0 bases from J, with 9 bases between. Germline CDR1 reads GTSNPN; CDR2 reads SVGIG (reference sequence). This CDR3 has 15 amino acids.

The source material was peripheral blood or thyroid tissue (not recorded which). The chain uses TRBV30 and TRBJ1-5, with D possibly TRBD1 on 6 matching bases. The sequence came from an adult man with Graves' hyperthyroidism. The CDR3 sequence is CAWSVGTTSNQPQHF. The DNA for the CDR3 is TGTGCCTGGAGTGTAGGGACAACTAGCAATCAGCCCCAGCATTTT.